A selection of T cell receptor beta chains follows, all from one sample in a study of regulatory T cells in long-lasting Graves disease. TCRdb re-analysed the multiplex PCR reads in MiXCR, keeping a single row per CDR3 protein. Of approximately 400,000 distinct CDR3 sequences listed, around 14% are singletons. These records were also assigned to another study, of T cells in Graves' hyperthyroidism and ophthalmopathy.

The sample consisted of peripheral blood mononuclear cells (PBMCs), taken at new diagnosis, from a patient treated with antithyroid drugs. These receptor sequences come from a woman in her thirties with Graves disease. The CDR3 runs from the conserved cysteine through the conserved F or W. D genes are given only for firm matches. Size values are once, few and many counts, or a class for expanded clones, and some rows have none.

d_call j_call v_call clone_size cdr3_nt cdr3_aa
. TRBJ2-1 TRBV24-1 . TGTGCCACCAGTGATTCGCCCCTGGGACTGGGATACAATGAGCAGTTCTTC CATSDSPLGLGYNEQFF
. TRBJ2-7 TRBV4-1 . TGCGCCAGCAGCCAAGATTTTGTGTGGGAAACAGGGTACTACTACGAGCAGTACTTC CASSQDFVWETGYYYEQYF
. TRBJ1-2 TRBV28 many TGTGCCAGCAAGTCGGGGGGATCTGGGGCCTATGGCTACACCTTC CASKSGGSGAYGYTF
. TRBJ2-5 TRBV4-2 few TGTGCCAGCAGCCAAGACCTACAGGGATGGAAGACCCAGTACTTC CASSQDLQGWKTQYF
TRBD2 TRBJ2-5 TRBV7-2 many TGTGCCAGCAAAAAAGAGGGAGGGCGGGAGACCCAGTACTTC CASKKEGGRETQYF
. TRBJ2-4 TRBV4-1 . TGCGCCAGCAGCCACCCAGACGTAGCCAAAAACATTCAGTACTTC CASSHPDVAKNIQYF
TRBD2 TRBJ2-3 TRBV18 . TGTGCCAGCTCACCTAGCGGGAGGGAAGATACGCAGTATTTT CASSPSGREDTQYF
. TRBJ1-1 TRBV19 . TGTGCCAGTAGTGACGGGACCCCGGGAATGAACACTGAAGCTTTCTTT CASSDGTPGMNTEAFF
TRBD2 TRBJ2-1 TRBV7-7 few TGTGCTAGCAGCCCAGGGACTAGCGGGGGGGTTGAGCAGTTCTTC CASSPGTSGGVEQFF
. TRBJ2-7 TRBV2 many TGTGCCAGCTCTCGGGAACTTTACGAGCAGTACTTC CASSRELYEQYF
. TRBJ2-3 TRBV24-1 many TGTGCCACCAGTGATTTATCAGGGGACACAGATACGCAGTATTTT CATSDLSGDTDTQYF
. TRBJ2-1 TRBV2 . TGTGCCAGCCGGGACCCGCCTAACAATGAGCAGTTCTTC CASRDPPNNEQFF
TRBD1 TRBJ2-5 TRBV6-1 once TGTGCCATCGGTGGGACAGCCGAGACCCAGTACTTC CAIGGTAETQYF
TRBD1 TRBJ1-2 TRBV5-1 many TGCGCCAGCAGCTTGACAGGGGAAGGAAACTATGGCTACACCTTC CASSLTGEGNYGYTF
. TRBJ2-7 TRBV29-1 . TGCAGCGTTGTGGGGACCTACGAGCAGTACTTC CSVVGTYEQYF
TRBD2 TRBJ2-7 TRBV3-1 many TGTGCCAGCAGCCAAGGGAGCGGGAGTCTTTACGAGCAGTACTTC CASSQGSGSLYEQYF